The 8 T cell receptor beta chains below come from one sample, sequenced in a study of blood T cells in healthy people across ages. Together with a sample-barcoded 5' primer, a J-beta primer mix was included in a second PCR lasting about 6 to 11 cycles. TCRdb used MiXCR to reprocess the 5' RACE reads, holding one entry per CDR3 protein. Found here are about 640,000 distinct CDR3 sequences, under 70% of them singletons; the top ten hold roughly 34%. Material: blood. The source is a man between 60 and 75 years old in good health.

The chain carries TRBV12-3 or TRBV12-4 and TRBJ1-2; 9 bases map to TRBD1. Trimming at V came to 6 bases and at J to 7 bases, leaving 12 bases not matched to a gene. CDR3 size: 15 residues. CDR3 DNA: TGTGCCAGCAGCCCACAACAGGGGGCGCTTTCTGGCTACACCTTC. Its protein product is CASSPQQGALSGYTF.

The chain is built from TRBV20-1 and TRBJ2-3; possibly TRBD2 for D (6 bases). Between the trimmed V and J ends, which lost 0 bases and 4 bases, there was a span of 11 bases. The CDR3 is 14 amino acids. Germline V CDR1 and CDR2: DFQATT, SNEGSKA (reference sequence). In nucleotides, the CDR3 is TGCAGTGCTAGAGATCGGGGGTACCCAGATACGCAGTATTTT. Translated, it gives CSARDRGYPDTQYF.

The chain has TRBV5-1 and TRBJ2-2; the D is unclear. CDR3 size: 16 residues. Per the germline V gene, CDR1 is SGHRS and CDR2 is YFSETQ. Trimming removed 0 bases from V and 6 bases from J, with 15 bases in between. DNA of the CDR3: TGCGCCAGCAGCTTGGTCCCCCGGCCCCGGGCCGGGGAGCTGTTTTTT. Protein: CASSLVPRPRAGELFF.

This sequence joins TRBV20-1 and TRBJ2-7; either TRBD1 or TRBD2 may fit D (5 bases each). The CDR3 length is 14 residues. V lost 6 bases to trimming and J lost 3 bases, with 18 bases between them. Germline lookup yields CDR1 DFQATT and CDR2 SNEGSKA (reference sequence). The CDR3 is CSATGDADGYEQYF. CDR3 in DNA: TGCAGTGCGACCGGGGACGCTGATGGCTACGAGCAGTACTTC.

The chain combines TRBV29-1 with TRBJ2-3; the match to TRBD1 covers 10 bases. CDR3 length equals 16 residues. Germline CDR1 and CDR2: SQVTM and ANQGSEA. The V and J ends lost 4 bases and 6 bases, in that order; junction bases with no gene match: 13. The CDR3 DNA reads TGCAGCGTTGTGGGGGACAGGGGCATCAGTACGGATACGCAGTATTTT. This sequence encodes CSVVGDRGISTDTQYF.

The chain carries TRBV28 and TRBJ1-5; D call uncertain. The germline gives CDR1 MDHEN, CDR2 SYDVKM. Trimming removed 6 bases at V and 5 bases at J, with 8 bases between. This CDR3 spans 12 amino acids. The CDR3 loop reads CASRPQYQPQHF. The CDR3 DNA reads TGTGCCAGCAGACCACAGTATCAGCCCCAGCATTTT.

This clonotype was seen more than once but under ten times. The chain employs TRBV4-2 and TRBJ2-7; maybe TRBD1 (5 bases). The CDR3 loop spans 15 amino acids. Trimming pared 1 base from V and 2 bases from J, leaving 12 bases between. CDR1 is LGHNA, CDR2 YNFKEQ, per germline. CDR3 region: CASSQGSQGPYEQYF. DNA for the CDR3: TGTGCCAGCAGCCAAGGTAGCCAGGGCCCCTACGAGCAGTACTTC.

This clonotype was seen just once. This chain uses TRBV6-2 or TRBV6-3 with TRBJ2-5; TRBD2 is a possible D gene (6 bases). The J call is doubtful: the DNA matches TRBJ2-7 better. The V gene's germline CDR1 is MNHEY and CDR2 SVGEGT. CDR3 length equals 16 residues. As DNA, the CDR3 is TGTGCCAGCAGTGACCACCGGAGGGACGAACGCTACGAGCAGTACTTC. It specifies CASSDHRRDERYEQYF.